What follows is one T cell receptor (beta chain) and its context. Everyone who donated was a healthy bone marrow donor. PCR was performed using 60 Vbeta and 13 Jbeta primers. Generated by immunoSEQ multiplex PCR, the TCRdb table keeps only in-frame clones and is missing some. The repertoire holds 160,000 or so clones, with 75% to 80% as singletons. The data are from a study of cytomegalovirus exposure and HLA in healthy donors. The CDR3 consists of 15 residues. Per germline, CDR1 SGDLS and CDR2 YYNGEE. The junction had 2 bases not matched to a gene; V was cut back by 3 bases and J by 4 bases. Sequencing input: PBMCs. The clonotype was recovered from a middle-aged man in good health and CMV-seropositive. The chain recombines TRBV9 with TRBJ2-5; 14 bases align to TRBD2. CDR3 nucleotides: TGTGCCAGCAGCGAGGGGACTAGCGGGAGAGAGACCCAGTACTTC. Its translation is CASSEGTSGRETQYF.